This T cell receptor beta chain derives from a study of lung T cells in sarcoidosis with Löfgren's syndrome. J gave up 6 bases and V 8 bases, and 8 bases lay outside the gene matches. This CDR3 has 14 residues. Each CDR3 protein is one row after TCRdb ran MiXCR on the reads. The table has 60,000 or so distinct CDR3 sequences, 21% seen once. Study-level findings and limits: These T cells possibly recognize a putative, unidentified sarcoidosis-associated antigen. Versus controls, Löfgren's syndrome patients reportedly showed TRAV12-1 and TRBV2 as most expanded. Multiple Löfgren's syndrome patients reportedly shared TRAV12-1 and TRBV2 CDR3 motifs, suggesting public CD4+ TCRs. In alpha-beta pairs, TRAV12-1 favored TRBV2, and their CDR3s were homologous.

Remarks on this clonotype: Its antigen is still unknown. A much larger clone lies a single base off, so this may be a read error.

The sequence derives from a human donor with sarcoidosis (Löfgren's syndrome or another form), or a control subject (not recorded which). Specimen: CD4+ T cells from PBMCs. The V and J genes are TRBV12-3 or TRBV12-4 and TRBJ2-1, with TRBD2 identical over 9 bases. The CDR3 spells CASSPSGVFNEQFF. CDR3 DNA: TGTGCCAGCTCCCCTAGCGGGGTCTTCAATGAGCAGTTCTTC.